In its sample, the clone carrying this T cell receptor (beta chain) is medium-sized. Its specificity is unknown. CDR1 and CDR2 from the germline V gene are SGHAT and FQNNGV. The CDR3 is 12 amino acids. V lost 1 base and J 2 bases, leaving 2 bases between the germline ends. No cell sorting was done before RNA was extracted from the tissue. TCRbeta libraries were built with three rounds of nested PCR, modified from ARM-PCR. Using its own MiXCR run on the multiplex PCR reads, TCRdb lists one record per CDR3 protein. Of 60,000 to 95,000 distinct CDR3 sequences in the sample, about three quarters were seen once. The data derive from a study of tumor and adjacent non-tumor tissue in lung cancer. The wider study: On average, productive TCRbeta reads reached some 4.2 million per sample.

Whole-study results and caveats: Tumor tissue had significantly higher TCR diversity than normal lung.

Sequenced: lung tumor tissue. This TCR was recovered from a woman aged 45-60 years with non-small cell lung cancer. This chain joins TRBV11-2 and TRBJ2-5, with D uncertain. The CDR3 loop is CASSLVQETQYF. The CDR3 bases are TGTGCCAGCAGCTTAGTTCAAGAGACCCAGTACTTC.